The 10 T cell receptor beta chains below all came from one sample that was sequenced in a study of T cell repertoires in cytomegalovirus infection. From the reads, TCRdb called clonotypes with MiXCR, one entry per CDR3 protein. The sample records 200,000 to 300,000 distinct CDR3 sequences, approximately 13% being singletons. Sequencing was done on a sample of PBMCs. Receptors were obtained from a human donor in good health (CMV status not recorded). Some clones in this sample may be carry-over from other donors' samples.

CDR3 protein: CASSPVGVRTEAFF. The CDR3 nucleotides read TGTGCCAGCAGCCCCGTAGGGGTAAGGACTGAAGCTTTCTTT. The chain links TRBV7-9 to TRBJ1-1, with TRBD1 as a possible D gene (5 bases). Trimming took 5 bases from V and 5 from J, leaving 15 bases between them. The germline V gene encodes CDR1 SEHNR and CDR2 FQNEAQ (reference sequence). This CDR3 is built from 14 residues.

This rearrangement joins TRBV4-1 to TRBJ2-2; TRBD2 aligns across 9 bases. This CDR3 contains 17 residues. Germline V CDR1 and CDR2: MGHRA, YSYEKL. The V gene end was trimmed by 1 base and the J gene end by 2 bases; junction bases not matched to a gene: 5. The CDR3 DNA follows: TGCGCCAGCAGCCAAGTTATAGCGGGGGTCAACACCGGGGAGCTGTTTTTT. It encodes CASSQVIAGVNTGELFF.

The rearrangement joins TRBV6-1 to TRBJ2-5, with 9 bases identical to TRBD2. After removal of 5 bases from V and 0 bases from J, the junction contained 28 bases not matched to a gene. Germline CDR1 and CDR2: MNHNS and SASEGT. The CDR3 loop spans 23 amino acids. The CDR3 DNA is TGTGCCAGCAGTCAAGTACAGCCAGGATCCGGGGCTAGCGGGGAAACGTACCAAGAGACCCAGTACTTC. It codes for CASSQVQPGSGASGETYQETQYF.

The chain employs TRBV4-1 and TRBJ2-3; TRBD1 matches 7 bases. Germline assignment: CDR1 MGHRA and CDR2 YSYEKL. J gave up 6 bases and V 0 bases, and 15 bases lay outside the gene matches. The CDR3 runs to 18 residues. CDR3 in amino acids: CASSQEGAGGTFPDTQYF. The CDR3 DNA sequence: TGCGCCAGCAGCCAAGAAGGAGCAGGGGGAACGTTTCCCGATACGCAGTATTTT.

The chain links TRBV6-4 to TRBJ2-1; 13 bases agree with TRBD2. CDR1 is MRHNA, CDR2 SNTAGT, per germline. The V gene end was trimmed by 5 bases and the J gene end by 8 bases; junction bases not matched to a gene: 6. This CDR3 contains 15 residues. The CDR3 region has the DNA TGTGCCAGCAGTCCCGGACTAGCGGGAGTATATGAGCAGTTCTTC. Encoded protein: CASSPGLAGVYEQFF.

This clonotype was seen more than once but under ten times. The CDR3 DNA sequence: TGTGCCATCAGTATTAGCGGGGATAGCACAGATACGCAGTATTTT. Its translation: CAISISGDSTDTQYF. This rearrangement joins TRBV10-3 to TRBJ2-3, with 8 bases aligning to TRBD2. There are 15 residues in the CDR3. Germline trimming cut 5 bases from V and 0 bases from J; bases unmatched to any gene: 4. CDR1 is ENHRY and CDR2 is SYGVKD in the germline V gene.

In this sample, this clonotype turned up many times. V and J are TRBV7-3 and TRBJ1-1; D gene ambiguous. Trimming shortened V by 0 bases and J by 5 bases, and 7 bases separated the two germline ends. The CDR3 runs to 13 residues. The germline gives CDR1 SGHTA, CDR2 FQGTGA. CDR3 protein: CASSLTGRTEAFF. The DNA of the CDR3 is TGTGCCAGCAGCTTAACTGGGAGGACTGAAGCTTTCTTT.

V gene TRBV7-3 combines with J gene TRBJ2-1, with 13 bases that match TRBD2. Losses at the gene ends were 5 bases for V and 8 bases for J; bases not matched to a gene: 6. This CDR3 contains 15 residues. Germline CDR1 SGHTA, CDR2 FQGTGA. The DNA for the CDR3 is TGTGCCAGCAGCCTAGGGGGGACTAGCGGGGATGAGCAGTTCTTC. This encodes CASSLGGTSGDEQFF.

This clonotype appeared a few times. The chain carries TRBV5-1 and TRBJ2-1, with a tentative D call TRBD2 (5 bases). CDR1 is SGHRS and CDR2 is YFSETQ in the germline V gene. This CDR3 has 15 amino acids. V shed 0 bases and J shed 3 bases, with 10 bases lying between them. CDR3 nucleotide sequence: TGCGCCAGCAGCTTGGCCCAGCGGAGCTACAATGAGCAGTTCTTC. It encodes CASSLAQRSYNEQFF.

The chain couples TRBV29-1 to TRBJ1-2, with 7 positions matching TRBD1. J gave up 0 bases and V 6 bases, and 7 bases lay outside the gene matches. Germline CDR1 and CDR2: SQVTM and ANQGSEA. This CDR3 spans 14 amino acids. CDR3 in amino acids: CSVAGQEANYGYTF. CDR3 DNA sequence: TGCAGCGTGGCTGGACAGGAAGCTAACTATGGCTACACCTTC.